These 2 T cell receptor beta chains were sequenced from one sample in a study of blood T cell repertoires in COVID-19 (TCRdb year 2020). Library preparation was by the immunoSEQ multiplex PCR assay. In TCRdb, the immuneACCESS table is reduced to in-frame sequences with V and J assigned. These tables do not hold every clone; where another copy was compared, an unresolved V gene accounts for under half, and the others remain unexplained. The sample contains 8,000 or so clones, about 91% of them found a single time. The ten largest clones take up just under 7% of the sample. Sequenced material: peripheral blood. The receptors derive from a woman in her forties or fifties with active or convalescent COVID-19.

The rearrangement links TRBV3-1 (or the pseudogene TRBV3-2) to TRBJ2-7; tentatively, D is TRBD2 (5 bases). The V gene's germline CDR1 is LGHDT and CDR2 YNNKEL (reference sequence). This CDR3 is built from 14 residues. Trimming removed 4 bases from V and 3 bases from J, with 13 bases in between. CDR3 region: CASSLLERNYEQYF. CDR3 nucleotides: TGTGCCAGCAGCCTGCTCGAGCGGAACTACGAGCAGTACTTC.

J is TRBJ1-6 and V is TRBV30, with 7 bases aligning to TRBD1. Germline V lookup: CDR1 GTSNPN, CDR2 SVGIG (reference sequence). J lost 8 bases, V lost 1 base, and 2 bases had no gene match. The CDR3 is 13 residues long. The CDR3 bases are TGTGCCTGGAGTGGACAGGGAGATTCACCCCTCCACTTT. Protein: CAWSGQGDSPLHF.